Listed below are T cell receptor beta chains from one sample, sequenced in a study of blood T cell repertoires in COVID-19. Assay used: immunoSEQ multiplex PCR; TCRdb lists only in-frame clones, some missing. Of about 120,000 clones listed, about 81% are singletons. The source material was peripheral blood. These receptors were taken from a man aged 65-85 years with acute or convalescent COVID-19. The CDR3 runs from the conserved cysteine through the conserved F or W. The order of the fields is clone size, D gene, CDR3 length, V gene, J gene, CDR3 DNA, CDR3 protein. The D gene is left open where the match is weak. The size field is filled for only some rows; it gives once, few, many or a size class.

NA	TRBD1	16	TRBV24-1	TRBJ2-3	TGTGCCACCAGTGATTTGCGGCGGACAGGGAAGGATACGCAGTATTTT	CATSDLRRTGKDTQYF
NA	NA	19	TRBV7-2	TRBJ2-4	TGTGCCAGCAGCGACTCACTAGCAGGATATATACTAGCCAAAAACATTCAGTACTTC	CASSDSLAGYILAKNIQYF
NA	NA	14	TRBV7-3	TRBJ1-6	TGTGCCAGCAGCTTGCAGGGTACCAATTCACCCCTCCACTTT	CASSLQGTNSPLHF
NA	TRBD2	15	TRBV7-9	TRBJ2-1	TGTGCCAGCAGCTCCTATAGCGGGAGACTGAATGAGCAGTTCTTC	CASSSYSGRLNEQFF
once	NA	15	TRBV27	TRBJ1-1	TGTGCCAGCAGTAACACCCTAGGCATAGGCACTGAAGCTTTCTTT	CASSNTLGIGTEAFF
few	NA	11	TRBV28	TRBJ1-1	TGTGCCAGCATCGCTCGGTCGGAAGCTTTCTTT	CASIARSEAFF
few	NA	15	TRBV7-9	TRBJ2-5	TGTGCCAGCACCCAAAGGCAGGCGACGTTGGAGACCCAGTACTTC	CASTQRQATLETQYF
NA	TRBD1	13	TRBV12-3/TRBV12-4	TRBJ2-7	TGTGCCAGCAGAGCGACAGGGGCTGGCGAGCAGTACTTC	CASRATGAGEQYF
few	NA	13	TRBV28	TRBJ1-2	TGTGCCAGCAGTTTAGACAAAAACTATGGCTACACCTTC	CASSLDKNYGYTF
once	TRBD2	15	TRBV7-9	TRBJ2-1	TGTGCCAGCAGCTTAGCGGGGGGGTTGTACAATGAGCAGTTCTTC	CASSLAGGLYNEQFF
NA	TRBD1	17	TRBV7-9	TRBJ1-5	TGTGCCAGCAGCTCTGAACAGGGGCTTTATAGCAATCAGCCCCAGCATTTT	CASSSEQGLYSNQPQHF
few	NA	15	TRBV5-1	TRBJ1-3	TGCGCCAGCAGAACGAACAGGAACTCTGGAAACACCATATATTTT	CASRTNRNSGNTIYF
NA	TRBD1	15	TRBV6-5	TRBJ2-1	TGTGCCAGCGGGACGGGACAGGGGGCGCGGAATGAGCAGTTCTTC	CASGTGQGARNEQFF
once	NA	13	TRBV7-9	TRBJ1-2	TGTGCCAGCAGCACCCCCACGAGCTATGGCTACACCTTC	CASSTPTSYGYTF
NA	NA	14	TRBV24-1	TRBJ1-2	TGTGCCACCAGTGAGACGGGGGTCTCGGATGGCTACACCTTC	CATSETGVSDGYTF
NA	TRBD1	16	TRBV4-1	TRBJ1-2	TGCGCCAGCAGCCGCGACGCGCAGGGGGGAACTTATGGCTACACCTTC	CASSRDAQGGTYGYTF
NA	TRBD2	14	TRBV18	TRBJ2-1	TGTGCCAGCTCACCGGGACTAGCAAACAATGAGCAGTTCTTC	CASSPGLANNEQFF
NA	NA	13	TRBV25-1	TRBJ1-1	TGTGCCAGCATCGGGGGGTTGGTCACTGAAGCTTTCTTT	CASIGGLVTEAFF
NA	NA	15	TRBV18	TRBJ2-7	TGTGCCAGCTCTCTACTACAGGGAATTAGCTACGAGCAGTACTTC	CASSLLQGISYEQYF
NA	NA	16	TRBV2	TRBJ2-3	TGTGCCAGCAGTAAACAGGGTGGTGGCGTCACAGATACGCAGTATTTT	CASSKQGGGVTDTQYF
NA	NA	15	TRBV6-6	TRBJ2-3	TGTGCCAGCAGCACCGACAGTCCGGACACAGATACGCAGTATTTT	CASSTDSPDTDTQYF
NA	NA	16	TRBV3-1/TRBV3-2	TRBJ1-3	TGTGCCAGCAGCCTTAGCGGCAGTGGACGTGGAAACACCATATATTTT	CASSLSGSGRGNTIYF
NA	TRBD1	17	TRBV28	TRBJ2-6	TGTGCCAGCAGTTTACCCGGGACAGTCTCTGGGGCCAACGTCCTGACTTTC	CASSLPGTVSGANVLTF
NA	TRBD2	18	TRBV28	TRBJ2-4	TGTGCCAGCAGTCCGGGACTAGCGGGAGGGCTAGCCAAAAACATTCAGTACTTC	CASSPGLAGGLAKNIQYF
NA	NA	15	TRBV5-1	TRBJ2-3	TGCGCCAGCAGCTGGACGGGAGACCTAACAGATACGCAGTATTTT	CASSWTGDLTDTQYF
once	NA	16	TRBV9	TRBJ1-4	TGTGCCAGCAGCAAAGGGGATGTTGGTGAGAATGAAAAACTGTTTTTT	CASSKGDVGENEKLFF
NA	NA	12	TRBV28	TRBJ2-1	TGTGCCACCCACCGCGGGTCCAATGAGCAGTTCTTC	CATHRGSNEQFF
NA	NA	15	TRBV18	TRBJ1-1	TGTGCCAGCTCACCAAATCTTCTTTCGAACACTGAAGCTTTCTTT	CASSPNLLSNTEAFF
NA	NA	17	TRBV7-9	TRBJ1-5	TGTGCCACGGATTCCGGGAGCCTCTCTCCTCGTAGTCAGCCCCAGCATTTT	CATDSGSLSPRSQPQHF
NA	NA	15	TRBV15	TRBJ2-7	TGTGCCACCGCACGCGGATTAGGGAGCTCCTACGAGCAGTACTTC	CATARGLGSSYEQYF
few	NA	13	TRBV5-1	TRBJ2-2	TGCGCCAGCAGCTTGGTCCCGGGGAGGGAGCTGTTTTTT	CASSLVPGRELFF
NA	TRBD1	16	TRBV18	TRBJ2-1	TGTGCCAGCTCACCGCGCCCCGGGACAGAGAACAATGAGCAGTTCTTC	CASSPRPGTENNEQFF
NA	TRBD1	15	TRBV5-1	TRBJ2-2	TGCGCCAGCAGCTTGCGGGCAGGGGGCTCCGGGGAGCTGTTTTTT	CASSLRAGGSGELFF
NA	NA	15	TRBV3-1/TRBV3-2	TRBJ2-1	TGTGCCAGCAGCTCCTCTAGCAGCTCCTACAATGAGCAGTTCTTC	CASSSSSSSYNEQFF
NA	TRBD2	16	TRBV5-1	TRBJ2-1	TGCGCCAGCAGCTCAGCCCGGGAGGGGCCCCTCAATGAGCAGTTCTTC	CASSSAREGPLNEQFF
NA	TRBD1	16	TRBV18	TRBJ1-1	TGTGCCAGCTCACCGTCTCTAGACAGGGTAAACACTGAAGCTTTCTTT	CASSPSLDRVNTEAFF
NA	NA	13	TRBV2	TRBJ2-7	TGTGCCAGCAGTAACCCAGGTTCCTACGAGCAGTACTTC	CASSNPGSYEQYF
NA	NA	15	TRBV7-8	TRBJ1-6	TGTGCCAGCAGCTTGAACAGGCTGGGCAATTCACCCCTCCACTTT	CASSLNRLGNSPLHF
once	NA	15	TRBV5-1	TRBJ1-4	TGCGCCAGCAGCTTGGACGAGATATCGCGGGAAAAACTGTTTTTT	CASSLDEISREKLFF
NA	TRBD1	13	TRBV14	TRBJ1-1	TGTGCCAGCAGCCCGGACAGGGCGGTGAGTGCTTTCTTT	CASSPDRAVSAFF
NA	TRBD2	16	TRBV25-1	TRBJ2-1	TGTGCCAGCAGTGAAATGGGAGGGACTAGTTACAATGAGCAGTTCTTC	CASSEMGGTSYNEQFF